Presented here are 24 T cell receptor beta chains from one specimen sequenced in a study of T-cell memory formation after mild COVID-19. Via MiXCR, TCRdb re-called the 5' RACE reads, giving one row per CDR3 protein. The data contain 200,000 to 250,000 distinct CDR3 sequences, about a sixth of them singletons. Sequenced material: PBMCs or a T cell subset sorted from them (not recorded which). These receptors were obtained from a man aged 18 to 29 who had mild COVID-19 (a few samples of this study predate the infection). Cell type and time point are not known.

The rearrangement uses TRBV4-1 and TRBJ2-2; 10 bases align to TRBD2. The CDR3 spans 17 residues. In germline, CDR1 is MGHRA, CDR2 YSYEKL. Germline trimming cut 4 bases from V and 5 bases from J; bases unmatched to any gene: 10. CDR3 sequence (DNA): TGCGCCAGCAGCCCGGGACTAGCGCGGGGGTTTACCGGGGAGCTGTTTTTT. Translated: CASSPGLARGFTGELFF.

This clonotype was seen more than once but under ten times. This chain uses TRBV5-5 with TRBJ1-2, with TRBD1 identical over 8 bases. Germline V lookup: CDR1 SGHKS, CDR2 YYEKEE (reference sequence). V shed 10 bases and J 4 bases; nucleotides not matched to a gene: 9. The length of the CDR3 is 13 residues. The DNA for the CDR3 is TGTGCCCGCCCCCCGGACAGGGCCTATGGCTACACCTTC. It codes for CARPPDRAYGYTF.

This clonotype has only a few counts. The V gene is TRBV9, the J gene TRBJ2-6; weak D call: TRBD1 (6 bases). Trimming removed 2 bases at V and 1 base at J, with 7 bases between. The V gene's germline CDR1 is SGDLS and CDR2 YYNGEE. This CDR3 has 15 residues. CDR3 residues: CASSVTGSGANVLTF. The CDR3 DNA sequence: TGTGCCAGCAGCGTTACAGGGTCTGGGGCCAACGTCCTGACTTTC.

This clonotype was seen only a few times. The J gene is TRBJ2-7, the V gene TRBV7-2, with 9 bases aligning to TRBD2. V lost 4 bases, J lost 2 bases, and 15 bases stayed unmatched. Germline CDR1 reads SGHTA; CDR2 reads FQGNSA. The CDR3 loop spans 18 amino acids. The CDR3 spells CASSSSAGGTRQAYEQYF. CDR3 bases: TGTGCCAGCAGCTCCTCAGCGGGGGGCACCCGACAAGCCTACGAGCAGTACTTC.

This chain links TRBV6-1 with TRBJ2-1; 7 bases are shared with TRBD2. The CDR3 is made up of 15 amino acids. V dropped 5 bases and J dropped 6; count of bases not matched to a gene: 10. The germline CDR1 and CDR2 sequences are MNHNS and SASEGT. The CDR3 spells CASSRQERGFNEQFF. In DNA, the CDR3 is TGTGCCAGCAGTCGCCAGGAGCGGGGCTTCAATGAGCAGTTCTTC.

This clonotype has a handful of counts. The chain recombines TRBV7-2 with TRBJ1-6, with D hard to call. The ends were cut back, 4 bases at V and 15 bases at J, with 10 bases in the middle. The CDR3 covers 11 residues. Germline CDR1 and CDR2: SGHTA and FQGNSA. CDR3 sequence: CASSSSLLLHF. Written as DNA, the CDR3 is TGTGCCAGCAGCTCAAGCCTCCTCCTCCACTTT.

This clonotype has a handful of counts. CDR3 DNA: TGCGCCAGCAGCCACCCTGCTTTGGGCACTGAAGCTTTCTTT. It yields the protein CASSHPALGTEAFF. V usage is TRBV4-1 and J usage is TRBJ1-1; D ambiguous. V was pared by 3 bases and J by 4 bases, with 12 bases between. The CDR3 length is 14 residues. Per the germline V gene, CDR1 is MGHRA and CDR2 is YSYEKL.

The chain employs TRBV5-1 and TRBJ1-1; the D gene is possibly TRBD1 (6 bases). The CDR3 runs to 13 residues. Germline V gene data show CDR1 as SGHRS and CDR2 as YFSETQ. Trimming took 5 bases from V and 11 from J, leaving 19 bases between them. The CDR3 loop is CASRDSQKVKAFF. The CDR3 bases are TGCGCCAGCAGGGACAGTCAGAAAGTGAAGGCTTTCTTT.

CDR3 amino acids: CASSLGLGGDEQFF. The CDR3 region has the DNA TGTGCCAGCTCCCTCGGACTGGGGGGGGATGAGCAGTTCTTC. J is TRBJ2-1 and V is TRBV18; 7 positions agree with TRBD2. Looked up from germline, CDR1 is KGHSH and CDR2 is LQKENI. The V and J ends lost 6 bases and 8 bases, in that order; junction bases with no gene match: 10. This CDR3 has 14 amino acids. Full variable domain (missing parts from reference TRBV18 and TRBJ2-1): NAGVMQNPRHLVRRRGQEARLRCSPMKGHSHVYWYRQLPEEGLKFMVYLQKENIIDESGMPKERFSAEFPKEGPSILRIQQVVRGDSAAYFCASSLGLGGDEQFFGPGTRLTVL.

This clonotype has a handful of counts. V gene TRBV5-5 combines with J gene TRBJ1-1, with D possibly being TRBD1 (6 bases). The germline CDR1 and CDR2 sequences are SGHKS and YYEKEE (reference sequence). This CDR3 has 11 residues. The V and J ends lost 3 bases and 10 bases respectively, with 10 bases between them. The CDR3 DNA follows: TGTGCCAGCAGCTACAACAGGGCAGCTTTCTTT. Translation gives CASSYNRAAFF.

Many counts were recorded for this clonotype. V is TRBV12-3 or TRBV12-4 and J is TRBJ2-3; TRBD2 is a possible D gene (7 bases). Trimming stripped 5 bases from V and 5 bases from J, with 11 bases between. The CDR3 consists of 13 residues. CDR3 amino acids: CASSRGAGDTQYF. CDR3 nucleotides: TGTGCCAGCAGTCGGGGGGCCGGAGATACGCAGTATTTT.

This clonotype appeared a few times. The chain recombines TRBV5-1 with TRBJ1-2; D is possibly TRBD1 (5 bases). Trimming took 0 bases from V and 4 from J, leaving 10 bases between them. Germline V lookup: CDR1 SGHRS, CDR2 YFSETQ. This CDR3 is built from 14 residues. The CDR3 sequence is CASSLVPGPYGYTF. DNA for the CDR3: TGCGCCAGCAGCTTGGTTCCAGGGCCCTATGGCTACACCTTC.

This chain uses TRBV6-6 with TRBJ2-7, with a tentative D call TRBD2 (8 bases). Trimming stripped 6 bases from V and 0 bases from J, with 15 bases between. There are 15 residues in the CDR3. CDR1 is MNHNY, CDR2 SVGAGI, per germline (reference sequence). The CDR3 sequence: CASSREGAVSYEQYV. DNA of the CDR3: TGTGCCAGCAGCCGGGAGGGGGCCGTCTCCTACGAGCAGTACGTC.

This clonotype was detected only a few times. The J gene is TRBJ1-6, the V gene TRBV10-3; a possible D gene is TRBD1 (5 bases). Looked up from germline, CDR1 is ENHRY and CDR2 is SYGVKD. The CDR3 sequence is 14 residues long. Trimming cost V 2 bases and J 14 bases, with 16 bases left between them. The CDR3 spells CAISERQGGGALHF. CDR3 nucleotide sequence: TGTGCCATCAGTGAGAGGCAGGGCGGTGGAGCCCTCCACTTT.

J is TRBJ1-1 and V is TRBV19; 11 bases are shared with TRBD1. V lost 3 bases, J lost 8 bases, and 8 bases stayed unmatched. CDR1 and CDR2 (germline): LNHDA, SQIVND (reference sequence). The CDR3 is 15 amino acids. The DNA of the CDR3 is TGTGCCAGTAGTATTATTCCCGGACAGGGGGCAGAAGCTTTCTTT. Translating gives CASSIIPGQGAEAFF.

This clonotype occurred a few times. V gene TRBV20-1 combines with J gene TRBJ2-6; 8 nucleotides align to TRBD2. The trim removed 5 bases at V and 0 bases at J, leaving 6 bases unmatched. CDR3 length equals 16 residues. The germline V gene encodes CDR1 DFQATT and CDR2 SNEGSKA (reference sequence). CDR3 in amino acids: CSAAHGRDSGANVLTF. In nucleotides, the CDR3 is TGCAGTGCTGCGCACGGGAGGGACTCTGGGGCCAACGTCCTGACTTTC.

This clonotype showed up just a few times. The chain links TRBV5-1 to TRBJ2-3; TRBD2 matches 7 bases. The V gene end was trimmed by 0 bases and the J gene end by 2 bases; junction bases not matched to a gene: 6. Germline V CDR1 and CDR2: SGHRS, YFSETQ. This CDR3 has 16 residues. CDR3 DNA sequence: TGCGCCAGCAGCTTGGGGCTAGCGGTTCCCACAGATACGCAGTATTTT. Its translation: CASSLGLAVPTDTQYF.

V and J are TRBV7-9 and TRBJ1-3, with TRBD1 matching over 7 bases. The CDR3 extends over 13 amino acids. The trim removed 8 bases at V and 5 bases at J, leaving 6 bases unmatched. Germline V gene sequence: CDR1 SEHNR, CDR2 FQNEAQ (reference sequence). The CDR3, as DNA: TGTGCCAGCTCCACGACAGGGAGAAACACCATATATTTT. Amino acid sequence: CASSTTGRNTIYF.

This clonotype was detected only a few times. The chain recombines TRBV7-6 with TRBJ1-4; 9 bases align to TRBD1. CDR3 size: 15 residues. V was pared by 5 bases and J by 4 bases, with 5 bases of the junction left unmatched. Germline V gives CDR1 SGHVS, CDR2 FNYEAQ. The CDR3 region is CASSRGQGYNEKLFF. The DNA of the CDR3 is TGTGCCAGCAGCCGAGGACAGGGGTATAATGAAAAACTGTTTTTT.

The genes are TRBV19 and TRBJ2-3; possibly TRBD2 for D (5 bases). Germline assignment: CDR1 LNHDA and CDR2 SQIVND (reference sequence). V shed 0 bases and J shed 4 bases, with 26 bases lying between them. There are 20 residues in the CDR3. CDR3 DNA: TGTGCCAGTAGTATAGATCCCATTTCGTTGGCGGGCAACGTTCCAGATACGCAGTATTTT. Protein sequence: CASSIDPISLAGNVPDTQYF.

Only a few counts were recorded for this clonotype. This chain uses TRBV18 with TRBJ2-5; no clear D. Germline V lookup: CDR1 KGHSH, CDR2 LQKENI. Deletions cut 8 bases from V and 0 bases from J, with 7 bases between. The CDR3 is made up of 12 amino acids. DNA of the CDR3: TGTGCCAGCGTATCTTACCAAGAGACCCAGTACTTC. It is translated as CASVSYQETQYF.

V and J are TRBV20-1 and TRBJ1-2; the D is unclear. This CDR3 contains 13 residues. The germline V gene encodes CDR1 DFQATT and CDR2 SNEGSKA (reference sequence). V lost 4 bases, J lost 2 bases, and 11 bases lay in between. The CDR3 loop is CSATSTVNYGYTF. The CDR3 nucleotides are TGCAGTGCTACGAGTACAGTCAACTATGGCTACACCTTC.

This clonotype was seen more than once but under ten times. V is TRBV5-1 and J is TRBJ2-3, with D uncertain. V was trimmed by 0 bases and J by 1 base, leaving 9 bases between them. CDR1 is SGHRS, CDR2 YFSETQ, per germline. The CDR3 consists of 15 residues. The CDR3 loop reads CASSLADRRTDTQYF. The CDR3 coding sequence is TGCGCCAGCAGCTTGGCCGACCGCCGCACAGATACGCAGTATTTT.

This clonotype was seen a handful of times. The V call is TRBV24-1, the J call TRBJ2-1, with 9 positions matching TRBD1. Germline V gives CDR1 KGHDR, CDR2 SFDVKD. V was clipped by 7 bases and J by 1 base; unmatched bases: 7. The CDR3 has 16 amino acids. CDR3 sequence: CATSPPDRGSYNEQFF. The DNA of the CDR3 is TGTGCCACCAGCCCCCCAGACAGGGGGTCCTACAATGAGCAGTTCTTC.